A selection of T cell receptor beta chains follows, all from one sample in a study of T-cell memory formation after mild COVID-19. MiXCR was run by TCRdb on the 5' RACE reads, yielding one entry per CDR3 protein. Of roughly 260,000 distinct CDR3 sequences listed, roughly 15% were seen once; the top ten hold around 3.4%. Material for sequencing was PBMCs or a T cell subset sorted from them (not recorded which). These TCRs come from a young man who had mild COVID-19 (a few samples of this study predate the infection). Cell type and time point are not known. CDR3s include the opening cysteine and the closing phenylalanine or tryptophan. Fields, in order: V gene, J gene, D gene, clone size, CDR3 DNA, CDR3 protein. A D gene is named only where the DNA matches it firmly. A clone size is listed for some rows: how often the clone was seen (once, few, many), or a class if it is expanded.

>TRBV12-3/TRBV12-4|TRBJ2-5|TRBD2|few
TGTGCCAGCAGTTTAGTTCCTAGCGGATACCAAGAGACCCAGTACTTC
CASSLVPSGYQETQYF
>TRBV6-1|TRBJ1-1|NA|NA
TGTGCCAGCAGTGAAGACAGGACCGACACTGAAGCTTTCTTT
CASSEDRTDTEAFF
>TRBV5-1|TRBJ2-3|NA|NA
TGCGCCAGCAGTTCGAGCGGGTACACAGATACGCAGTATTTT
CASSSSGYTDTQYF
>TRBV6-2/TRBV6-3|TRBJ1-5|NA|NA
TGTGCCAGCAGTTACTCGTCGCGGGACAATCAGCCCCAGCATTTT
CASSYSSRDNQPQHF
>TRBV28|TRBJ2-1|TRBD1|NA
TGTGCCAGCAGTTTATTCCAGGGGGCGGATGAGCAGTTCTTC
CASSLFQGADEQFF
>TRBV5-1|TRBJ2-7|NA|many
TGCGCCAGCAGCTTGGCCGTCGGCAGCGAGCAGTACTTC
CASSLAVGSEQYF
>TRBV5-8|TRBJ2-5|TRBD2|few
TGTGCCAGCAGCCCGACTAGCGGGGTGTACCAAGAGACCCAGTACTTC
CASSPTSGVYQETQYF
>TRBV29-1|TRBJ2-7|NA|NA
TGCAGCGTTGAAGAGGCGAACAGCTACGAGCAGTACTTC
CSVEEANSYEQYF
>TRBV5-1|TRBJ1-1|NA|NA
TGCGCCAGCAGCTTGGGAATCACCGGAGGCATCACTGAAGCTTTCTTT
CASSLGITGGITEAFF
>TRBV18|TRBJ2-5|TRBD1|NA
TGTGCCAGCTCACCGGCGATGGGACAGGAAGAGACCCAGTACTTC
CASSPAMGQEETQYF
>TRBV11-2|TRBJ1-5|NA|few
TGTGCCAGCAGTACTAGAGGAGGTCAGCCCCAGCATTTT
CASSTRGGQPQHF
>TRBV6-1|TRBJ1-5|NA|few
TGTGCCAGCGGGGACGTTAGCAATCAGCCCCAGCATTTT
CASGDVSNQPQHF
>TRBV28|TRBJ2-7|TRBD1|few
TGTGCCAGCAGTTTACCGACAGGGGGAGGCGAGCAGTACTTC
CASSLPTGGGEQYF
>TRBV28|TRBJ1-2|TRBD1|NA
TGTGCCAGCAGTCCCTGGGACAGAGATGGCTACACCTTC
CASSPWDRDGYTF
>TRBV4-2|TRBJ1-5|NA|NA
TGTGCCAGCAGCCCCAGGGCAGGCAATCAGCCCCAGCATTTT
CASSPRAGNQPQHF
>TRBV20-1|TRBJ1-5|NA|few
TGCAGTGCAGTTGGGGGATGGCAGCCCCAGCATTTT
CSAVGGWQPQHF
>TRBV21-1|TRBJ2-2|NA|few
TGTGCCAGCAGCTACATAATACCGGGACTAGCGGGGACAAACACCGGGGAGCTGTTTTTT
CASSYIIPGLAGTNTGELFF
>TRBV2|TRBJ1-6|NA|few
TGTGCCAGCAGTGAAACCCAATATTCACCCCTCCACTTT
CASSETQYSPLHF
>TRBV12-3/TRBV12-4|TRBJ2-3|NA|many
TGTGCCAGCAGTTTTTCCCCCACAGATACGCAGTATTTT
CASSFSPTDTQYF
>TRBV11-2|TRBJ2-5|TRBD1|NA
TGTGCCAGCAGCCAAACCCTCGCCGGGACAGGGACGGGAGAGACCCAGTACTTC
CASSQTLAGTGTGETQYF
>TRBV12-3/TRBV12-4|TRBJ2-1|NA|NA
TGTGCCAGCAGTTTGGGGGGCCCGGCGTTCTTC
CASSLGGPAFF
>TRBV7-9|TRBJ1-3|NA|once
TGTGCCAGCAGCTTGGGTAGGGTGCCTGGAAACACCATATATTTT
CASSLGRVPGNTIYF
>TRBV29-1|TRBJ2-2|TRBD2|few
TGCAGCGTTCTTACTAGCGGGGCCTACACCGGGGAGCTGTTTTTT
CSVLTSGAYTGELFF
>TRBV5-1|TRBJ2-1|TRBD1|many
TGCGCCAGCAGCTCCTTCCCGGGACAGGAATACAATGAGCAGTTCTTC
CASSSFPGQEYNEQFF
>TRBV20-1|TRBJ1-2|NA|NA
TGCAGTGCTAGACGAAAATACAGGGACCTGTACAACTATGGCTACACCTTC
CSARRKYRDLYNYGYTF
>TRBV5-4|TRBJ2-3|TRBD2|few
TGTGCCAGCAGCTTGGGTAGCGGGGGGATGACAGATACGCAGTATTTT
CASSLGSGGMTDTQYF
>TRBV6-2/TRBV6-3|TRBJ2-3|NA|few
TGTGCCAGCAGTCGAGACTGGGCAGATACGCAGTATTTT
CASSRDWADTQYF
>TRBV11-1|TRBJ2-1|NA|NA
TGTGCCAGCAGCTCACCATGGGGGGGCGGCAATGAGCAGTTCTTC
CASSSPWGGGNEQFF
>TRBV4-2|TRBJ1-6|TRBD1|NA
TGTGCCAGCAGCCAGATACATAGGGACAGGGGGAAGTCACCCCTCCACTTT
CASSQIHRDRGKSPLHF
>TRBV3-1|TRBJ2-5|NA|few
TGTGCCAGCAGCCATCGAGGGACAGCGGGAGAGACCCAGTACTTC
CASSHRGTAGETQYF
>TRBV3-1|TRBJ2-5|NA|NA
TGTGCCAGCAGCCAAGCAGGGGCCGGAGAGACCCAGTACTTC
CASSQAGAGETQYF
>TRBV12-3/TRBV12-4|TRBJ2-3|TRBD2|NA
TGTGCCAGCAGCCCGGAGCCTAGCGGGGGGGATACGCAGTATTTT
CASSPEPSGGDTQYF
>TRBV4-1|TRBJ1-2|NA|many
TGCGCCAGCAGCCGCCCGGGAGAGGGTCTCTTTGGCTACACCTTC
CASSRPGEGLFGYTF
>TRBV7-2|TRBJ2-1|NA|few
TGTGCCAGCAGCTTAGGGCGGGGTGGGTTGAAGCAGTTCTTC
CASSLGRGGLKQFF
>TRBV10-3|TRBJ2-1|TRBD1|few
TGTGCCACGGACAGGGGTTACTCCTCCTACAATGAGCAGTTCTTC
CATDRGYSSYNEQFF
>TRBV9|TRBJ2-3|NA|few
TGTGCCAGCATGCTGGGTACTGGAGGTACGCAGTATTTT
CASMLGTGGTQYF